Listed here are 28 T cell receptor beta chains from one sample, sequenced in a study of OX40 agonist ivuxolimab in advanced cancers. The library was built by means of the immunoSEQ multiplex PCR assay. As stored in TCRdb, this immuneACCESS dataset retains in-frame rearrangements with V and J assigned. A fraction of the clones does not appear; measured against another copy, unresolved V genes explain less than half of the discrepancy, and the remainder lacks a known reason. For this sample the table gives under 80,000 clones, of which approximately 86% were detected only once. 2% to 2.5% of the sample is in the top ten clones. The material was CD4+ or CD8+ T cells sorted from blood, obtained in a trial of the OX40 agonist ivuxolimab. These receptors all come from an adult with an advanced solid tumor such as melanoma, head and neck, liver or kidney cancer.

The chain employs TRBV28 and TRBJ1-3; D may be TRBD1 (6 bases). The CDR3 has 15 residues. Germline CDR1 and CDR2: MDHEN and SYDVKM. V was trimmed by 3 bases and J by 0 bases, leaving 9 bases between them. The CDR3 coding sequence is TGTGCCAGCAGTTTTCTCAGGGGCTCTGGAAACACCATATATTTT. Translation: CASSFLRGSGNTIYF.

The V and J genes are TRBV18 and TRBJ2-1; D is possibly TRBD1 (6 bases). This CDR3 region has 14 residues. In germline, CDR1 is KGHSH, CDR2 LQKENI. V lost 4 bases, J lost 6 bases, and 13 bases lay in between. CDR3 in amino acids: CASSQYRATNEQFF. The CDR3 coding sequence is TGTGCCAGCTCACAATACAGGGCTACCAATGAGCAGTTCTTC.

The chain is built from TRBV25-1 and TRBJ2-2; 8 bases line up with TRBD1. Germline V lookup: CDR1 MGHDK, CDR2 SYGVNS. V dropped 2 bases and J dropped 0; count of bases not matched to a gene: 2. The CDR3 is made up of 16 amino acids. CDR3 bases: TGTGCCAGCAGTGAACCGACAGGGGCGAACACCGGGGAGCTGTTTTTT. Amino acids: CASSEPTGANTGELFF.

This chain connects TRBV5-1 to TRBJ2-1, with a weak D call TRBD2 (7 bases). Germline CDR1 is SGHRS and CDR2 is YFSETQ. The CDR3 runs 17 residues. V lost 5 bases and J lost 0, with 18 bases in between. CDR3 sequence (DNA): TGCGCCAGCAGTCGCGGGGGCGTCCATTTCTCCTACAATGAGCAGTTCTTC. This sequence encodes CASSRGGVHFSYNEQFF. Filled out from reference TRBV5-1 and TRBJ2-1, the complete variable domain reads KAGVTQTPRYLIKTRGQQVTLSCSPISGHRSVSWYQQTPGQGLQFLFEYFSETQRNKGNFPGRFSGRQFSNSRSEMNVSTLELGDSALYLCASSRGGVHFSYNEQFFGPGTRLTVL.

This clone was seen more than once but under ten times. The V and J genes are TRBV9 and TRBJ1-2; D might be TRBD1 (5 bases). The CDR3 spans 15 residues. CDR1 and CDR2 (germline): SGDLS, YYNGEE. The V end lost 4 bases, the J end lost 8 bases, and 21 bases lay between the germline ends. In DNA, the CDR3 is TGTGCCAGCAGCACCCCTGGGACTCCCGTCGAGGGCTACACCTTC. Encoded protein: CASSTPGTPVEGYTF.

The table lists this clone with a count of one. In nucleotides, the CDR3 is TGTGCCAGCAGTCGCACAGATACGCAGTATTTT. Amino acids: CASSRTDTQYF. The rearrangement uses TRBV5-4 and TRBJ2-3, with no clear D. V was pared by 5 bases and J by 1 base, with 2 bases between. Germline V gene sequence: CDR1 SGHNT, CDR2 YYREEE (reference sequence). The CDR3 spans 11 residues.

V is TRBV19 and J is TRBJ1-5; TRBD1 agrees at 7 bases. Looked up from germline, CDR1 is LNHDA and CDR2 is SQIVND (reference sequence). This CDR3 region has 16 residues. The ends lost 3 bases at V and 1 base at J; junction bases unmatched: 6. CDR3 sequence reads: CASSIDRARSNQPQHF. As DNA, the CDR3 is TGTGCCAGTAGTATTGACAGGGCAAGGAGCAATCAGCCCCAGCATTTT.

The rearrangement links TRBV5-1 to TRBJ2-3; possibly TRBD1 for D (5 bases). Per the germline V gene, CDR1 is SGHRS and CDR2 is YFSETQ. The CDR3 covers 16 residues. V gave up 4 bases and J gave up 0 bases, with 15 bases separating them. The CDR3: CASSTWGRVSTDTQYF. CDR3 bases: TGCGCCAGCAGCACTTGGGGCAGGGTTAGCACAGATACGCAGTATTTT.

V and J are TRBV7-2 and TRBJ1-5; a weak D match, TRBD1 (6 bases). Germline V CDR1 and CDR2: SGHTA, FQGNSA. The V and J ends lost 1 base and 6 bases respectively, with 16 bases between them. There are 16 residues in the CDR3. The CDR3 nucleotides read TGTGCCAGCAGCTTAGTCGGGGGCAGCGCGGCTCAGCCCCAGCATTTT. Translated: CASSLVGGSAAQPQHF.

The genes are TRBV10-3 and TRBJ1-1, with a tentative D call TRBD1 (5 bases). Per germline, CDR1 ENHRY and CDR2 SYGVKD. The CDR3 has 13 residues. Between the trimmed V and J ends, which lost 11 bases and 0 bases, there was a span of 13 bases. In DNA, the CDR3 is TGTGCCGTGAAGACAGAATTGAACACTGAAGCTTTCTTT. Translated, it gives CAVKTELNTEAFF.

The rearrangement links TRBV5-6 to TRBJ2-7, with 7 bases aligning to TRBD2. Germline V gene data show CDR1 as SGHDT and CDR2 as YYEEEE. J lost 7 bases, V lost 4 bases, and 8 bases had no gene match. There are 13 residues in the CDR3. In nucleotides, the CDR3 is TGTGCCAGCAGCCCTGGGGGGGAGCGAGAGCAGTACTTC. Its translation: CASSPGGEREQYF.

This chain links TRBV5-1 with TRBJ2-2; a weak D match, TRBD1 (6 bases). V dropped 4 bases and J dropped 1 base, with 11 bases sitting between them. CDR1 SGHRS and CDR2 YFSETQ come from the germline V gene. The CDR3 runs 15 residues. CDR3: CASSQMGQNTGELFF. The DNA of the CDR3 is TGCGCCAGCAGCCAAATGGGACAGAACACCGGGGAGCTGTTTTTT. The full variable domain, its missing parts supplied by reference TRBV5-1 and TRBJ2-2, is KAGVTQTPRYLIKTRGQQVTLSCSPISGHRSVSWYQQTPGQGLQFLFEYFSETQRNKGNFPGRFSGRQFSNSRSEMNVSTLELGDSALYLCASSQMGQNTGELFFGEGSRLTVL.

The rearrangement joins TRBV7-3 to TRBJ2-3; TRBD1 agrees at 7 bases. The CDR3 runs to 14 residues. From germline, CDR1 is SGHTA and CDR2 FQGTGA. V shed 5 bases, J shed 2 bases, and the junction held 4 bases outside the gene matches. In DNA, the CDR3 is TGTGCCAGCAGCCGCGGACAGGACACAGATACGCAGTATTTT. Residues: CASSRGQDTDTQYF.

The V call is TRBV30, the J call TRBJ2-5; 7 bases line up with TRBD1. This CDR3 has 14 amino acids. The V gene's germline CDR1 is GTSNPN and CDR2 SVGIG (reference sequence). V trimming: 3 bases; J trimming: 1 base; junction bases outside the gene matches: 5. CDR3 residues: CAWSAWDSQETQYF. The CDR3 nucleotides are TGTGCCTGGAGCGCATGGGACAGCCAAGAGACCCAGTACTTC. Complete variable domain (other parts from reference TRBV30 and TRBJ2-5): SQTIHQWPATLVQPVGSPLSLECTVEGTSNPNLYWYRQAAGRGLQLLFYSVGIGQISSEVPQNLSASRPQDRQFILSSKKLLLSDSGFYLCAWSAWDSQETQYFGPGTRLLVL.

The chain recombines TRBV19 with TRBJ1-2; 7 bases align to TRBD1. The germline gives CDR1 LNHDA, CDR2 SQIVND (reference sequence). This CDR3 spans 14 amino acids. V dropped 5 bases and J dropped 1; count of bases not matched to a gene: 4. The CDR3 DNA follows: TGTGCCAGTAGTTCGGGACAGAGTAACTATGGCTACACCTTC. It translates to CASSSGQSNYGYTF.

This clone was seen only once. V is TRBV6-1 and J is TRBJ1-5, with D perhaps TRBD1 (5 bases). This CDR3 is 14 amino acids long. Trimming cost V 5 bases and J 5 bases, with 13 bases left between them. Germline-derived CDR1 and CDR2 are MNHNS and SASEGT. CDR3 sequence: CASSHRTLDQPQHF. The DNA for the CDR3 is TGTGCCAGCAGTCACAGGACACTGGATCAGCCCCAGCATTTT.

The V call is TRBV9, the J call TRBJ2-3, with D possibly TRBD1 on 6 matching bases. The germline V gene encodes CDR1 SGDLS and CDR2 YYNGEE. CDR3 length: 14 amino acids. The V end lost 1 base, the J end lost 2 bases, and 8 bases lay between the germline ends. CDR3 loop: CASSVRQDTDTQYF. The CDR3 region has the DNA TGTGCCAGCAGCGTAAGACAGGACACAGATACGCAGTATTTT. Filled out from reference TRBV9 and TRBJ2-3, the complete variable domain reads DSGVTQTPKHLITATGQRVTLRCSPRSGDLSVYWYQQSLDQGLQFLIQYYNGEERAKGNILERFSAQQFPDLHSELNLSSLELGDSALYFCASSVRQDTDTQYFGPGTRLTVL.

This chain uses TRBV7-2 with TRBJ2-4; the D is unclear. CDR1 is SGHTA, CDR2 FQGNSA, per germline. V dropped 3 bases and J dropped 0 bases, with 12 bases sitting between them. The length of the CDR3 is 16 residues. CDR3 protein: CASSLAFWSAKNIQYF. CDR3 bases: TGTGCCAGCAGCTTGGCGTTCTGGTCAGCCAAAAACATTCAGTACTTC.

CDR3 sequence reads: CASGPDRGLEGYTF. The CDR3 region has the DNA TGTGCTAGTGGCCCTGACAGGGGGCTAGAGGGCTACACCTTC. V gene TRBV12-5 combines with J gene TRBJ1-2; 10 bases fit TRBD1. The V gene's germline CDR1 is LGHNT and CDR2 FRNRAP. The CDR3 consists of 14 residues. With V trimmed by 6 bases and J by 8 bases, 9 bases remained unmatched. The variable domain in full, completed from reference TRBV12-5 and TRBJ1-2, reads DARVTQTPRHKVTEMGQEVTMRCQPILGHNTVFWYRQTMMQGLELLAYFRNRAPLDDSGMPKDRFSAEMPDATLATLKIQPSEPRDSAVYFCASGPDRGLEGYTFGSGTRLTVV.

CDR3 in amino acids: CASSERRDYGYTF. CDR3 nucleotide sequence: TGTGCCAGCAGTGAACGTCGGGACTATGGCTACACCTTC. The chain couples TRBV6-4 to TRBJ1-2; D ambiguous. The CDR3 sequence is 13 residues long. Looked up from germline, CDR1 is MRHNA and CDR2 is SNTAGT. V was trimmed by 3 bases and J by 3 bases, leaving 8 bases between them.

V gene TRBV5-1 combines with J gene TRBJ1-4; 8 bases fit TRBD1. The germline V gene encodes CDR1 SGHRS and CDR2 YFSETQ. The CDR3 is made up of 16 amino acids. The trim removed 0 bases at V and 4 bases at J, leaving 5 bases unmatched. The CDR3 DNA reads as TGCGCCAGCAGCTTGGTACAGGGGGGCGATAATGAAAAACTGTTTTTT. Translation gives CASSLVQGGDNEKLFF.

The count of this clone is one. The genes are TRBV30 and TRBJ1-3, with 11 bases identical to TRBD1. J lost 4 bases, V lost 1 base, and 3 bases had no gene match. Per germline, CDR1 GTSNPN and CDR2 SVGIG (reference sequence). The CDR3 contains 15 residues. CDR3 sequence: CAWSGDRGEGNTIYF. CDR3 coding DNA: TGTGCCTGGAGTGGGGACAGGGGGGAAGGAAACACCATATATTTT.

This rearrangement joins TRBV28 to TRBJ2-5; 7 bases fit TRBD1. The J call may be in error: the DNA end matches TRBJ2-7 better. The CDR3 length is 11 residues. CDR1 is MDHEN, CDR2 SYDVKM, per germline. Here the CDR3 DNA reads TGTGCCAGCAACGACAGGGACGAGCAGTACTTC. Its protein product is CASNDRDEQYF.

V gene TRBV5-8 combines with J gene TRBJ1-5; possible D gene TRBD1, 6 bases. V was shortened by 0 bases and J by 2 bases, with 9 bases between the two germline ends. The germline V gene encodes CDR1 SGHTS and CDR2 YDEGEE. The CDR3 spans 15 residues. DNA for the CDR3: TGTGCCAGCAGCTTGGCAGGGGTCGGCAATCAGCCCCAGCATTTT. Protein: CASSLAGVGNQPQHF.

V usage is TRBV19 and J usage is TRBJ1-6, with 7 bases matching TRBD1. Trimming removed 5 bases from V and 6 bases from J; junction bases left unmatched: 7. The germline CDR1 and CDR2 sequences are LNHDA and SQIVND (reference sequence). The CDR3 has 15 amino acids. The CDR3 here is CASSDTGTVNSPLHF. CDR3 sequence (DNA): TGTGCCAGTAGTGATACCGGGACAGTTAATTCACCCCTCCACTTT.

This clone came up once. The V gene is TRBV12-1, the J gene TRBJ1-5; the table assigns TRBD1, which was not confirmed against the DNA. TRBV12-1 is classified as a pseudogene. CDR3 length: 15 amino acids. CDR3 sequence reads: CASSLHPGQGRPQHF. In nucleotides, the CDR3 is TGTGCCAGCAGCTTGCATCCGGGACAGGGAAGACCCCAGCATTTT.

V usage is TRBV21-1 and J usage is TRBJ1-4; TRBD1, the table's D call, lacks a check against the DNA. TRBV21-1 is recorded as a pseudogene. The CDR3 is made up of 15 amino acids. The CDR3, as DNA: TGTGCCAGCAAGACACAGGGGGCGCCTAATGAAAAACTGTTTTTT. Amino acid sequence: CASKTQGAPNEKLFF.

The rearrangement joins TRBV19 to TRBJ2-2; maybe TRBD2 (5 bases). The CDR3 is 17 amino acids. Germline-derived CDR1 and CDR2 are LNHDA and SQIVND (reference sequence). The V end was cut by 4 bases, the J end by 0 bases, with 15 bases between. CDR3 amino acids: CASSTVLDSANTGELFF. DNA of the CDR3: TGTGCCAGTAGTACGGTCCTGGATAGCGCGAACACCGGGGAGCTGTTTTTT. Complete variable domain (other parts from reference TRBV19 and TRBJ2-2): DGGITQSPKYLFRKEGQNVTLSCEQNLNHDAMYWYRQDPGQGLRLIYYSQIVNDFQKGDIAEGYSVSREKKESFPLTVTSAQKNPTAFYLCASSTVLDSANTGELFFGEGSRLTVL.